These T cell receptor beta chains were read from a single sample in a study of blood T cell repertoires in COVID-19. Here immunoSEQ multiplex PCR was the method, and the copy in TCRdb shows in-frame clones only, minus some. Here the sample spans around 270,000 clones, around 89% being singletons. Sequencing was done on a sample of peripheral blood. The receptors were gathered from a man aged 25 to 45 with acute or convalescent COVID-19. Each CDR3 is given with its conserved first and last residue. The order of the fields is J gene, D gene, V gene, clone size, CDR3 protein, CDR3 DNA. D genes are given only for firm matches. Rows give clone size only sometimes, using once, few, many, or a class for an expanded clone.

j_gene: TRBJ2-1; d_gene: TRBD1; v_gene: TRBV7-9; abundance: few; CDR3aa: CASSPGQSRNEQFF; CDR3nt: TGTGCCAGCAGCCCGGGACAGTCCCGGAATGAGCAGTTCTTC
j_gene: TRBJ1-5; d_gene: .; v_gene: TRBV21-1; abundance: .; CDR3aa: CASSKGGTARQPQHF; CDR3nt: TGTGCCAGCAGCAAAGGAGGGACAGCCAGACAGCCCCAGCATTTT
j_gene: TRBJ1-1; d_gene: .; v_gene: TRBV28; abundance: .; CDR3aa: CASSLSARPREAFF; CDR3nt: TGTGCCAGCAGTTTATCGGCCAGGCCCAGGGAAGCTTTCTTT
j_gene: TRBJ1-1; d_gene: .; v_gene: TRBV2; abundance: .; CDR3aa: CASKRTANTEAFF; CDR3nt: TGTGCCAGCAAGCGGACAGCGAACACTGAAGCTTTCTTT
j_gene: TRBJ2-7; d_gene: .; v_gene: TRBV11-2; abundance: .; CDR3aa: CASSSDTRGVVQYF; CDR3nt: TGTGCCAGCAGCTCGGACACCCGCGGTGTGGTGCAGTACTTC
j_gene: TRBJ2-5; d_gene: TRBD1; v_gene: TRBV10-2; abundance: .; CDR3aa: CATRDTGGGETQYF; CDR3nt: TGCGCCACCAGAGATACAGGGGGCGGGGAGACCCAGTACTTC
j_gene: TRBJ1-2; d_gene: .; v_gene: TRBV12-3/TRBV12-4; abundance: .; CDR3aa: CASSTTGRYGYTF; CDR3nt: TGTGCCAGCAGTACAACGGGGAGATATGGCTACACCTTC
j_gene: TRBJ2-1; d_gene: .; v_gene: TRBV28; abundance: once; CDR3aa: CASSSHLAGQNEQFF; CDR3nt: TGTGCCAGCAGTTCCCACCTGGCAGGGCAAAATGAGCAGTTCTTC
j_gene: TRBJ1-1; d_gene: .; v_gene: TRBV5-8; abundance: .; CDR3aa: CASSLRWGTRMNTEAFF; CDR3nt: TGTGCCAGCAGCTTGCGGTGGGGGACACGAATGAACACTGAAGCTTTCTTT
j_gene: TRBJ2-1; d_gene: TRBD2; v_gene: TRBV7-8; abundance: .; CDR3aa: CASSRQRGGDFYEQFF; CDR3nt: TGTGCCAGCAGCAGACAACGGGGGGGCGATTTCTATGAGCAGTTCTTC
j_gene: TRBJ1-4; d_gene: .; v_gene: TRBV30; abundance: .; CDR3aa: CAWSEGLAGEKLFF; CDR3nt: TGTGCCTGGAGTGAGGGACTAGCGGGAGAAAAACTGTTTTTT
j_gene: TRBJ1-4; d_gene: .; v_gene: TRBV7-2; abundance: once; CDR3aa: CASSLPEDSNEKLFF; CDR3nt: TGTGCCAGCAGCTTACCGGAAGACTCTAATGAAAAACTGTTTTTT
j_gene: TRBJ2-5; d_gene: .; v_gene: TRBV28; abundance: .; CDR3aa: CASSPPSTETQYF; CDR3nt: TGTGCCAGCAGTCCCCCCAGTACAGAGACCCAGTACTTC
j_gene: TRBJ2-1; d_gene: .; v_gene: TRBV10-2; abundance: .; CDR3aa: CASSVQGSSYNEQFF; CDR3nt: TGCGCCAGCAGTGTGCAGGGGAGCTCCTACAATGAGCAGTTCTTC
j_gene: TRBJ2-2; d_gene: .; v_gene: TRBV5-1; abundance: .; CDR3aa: CASSPIGVTGELFF; CDR3nt: TGCGCCAGCAGCCCTATCGGGGTGACCGGGGAGCTGTTTTTT
j_gene: TRBJ2-5; d_gene: TRBD1; v_gene: TRBV9; abundance: .; CDR3aa: CASGRQGATETQYF; CDR3nt: TGTGCCAGCGGCCGACAGGGGGCCACGGAGACCCAGTACTTC
j_gene: TRBJ1-1; d_gene: .; v_gene: TRBV5-4; abundance: .; CDR3aa: CASSLPFPATGAFF; CDR3nt: TGTGCCAGCAGCCTCCCTTTTCCGGCGACGGGTGCTTTCTTT
j_gene: TRBJ2-3; d_gene: TRBD2; v_gene: TRBV7-3; abundance: .; CDR3aa: CASSLSGGNTDTQYF; CDR3nt: TGTGCCAGCAGCTTAAGCGGGGGGAACACAGATACGCAGTATTTT
j_gene: TRBJ1-2; d_gene: TRBD1; v_gene: TRBV11-2; abundance: .; CDR3aa: CASSLNYYSGTVNTF; CDR3nt: TGTGCCAGCAGCTTAAACTACTACTCCGGGACAGTTAACACCTTC
j_gene: TRBJ2-2; d_gene: .; v_gene: TRBV7-9; abundance: .; CDR3aa: CASSLVPHQSGGELFF; CDR3nt: TGTGCCAGCAGCTTAGTTCCCCATCAGAGCGGCGGGGAGCTGTTTTTT
j_gene: TRBJ2-1; d_gene: .; v_gene: TRBV18; abundance: few; CDR3aa: CASSPPRPAGEQFF; CDR3nt: TGTGCCAGCTCACCCCCTCGACCAGCGGGTGAGCAGTTCTTC
j_gene: TRBJ2-5; d_gene: .; v_gene: TRBV15; abundance: once; CDR3aa: CATSRDLAGRGETQYF; CDR3nt: TGTGCCACCAGCAGAGATCTTGCGGGTAGGGGGGAGACCCAGTACTTC
j_gene: TRBJ1-2; d_gene: .; v_gene: TRBV29-1; abundance: few; CDR3aa: CSVEGRGSGYTF; CDR3nt: TGCAGCGTTGAGGGTCGGGGGAGTGGCTACACCTTC
j_gene: TRBJ2-7; d_gene: .; v_gene: TRBV27; abundance: .; CDR3aa: CASSPLGEFEQYF; CDR3nt: TGTGCCAGTTCCCCTCTGGGCGAGTTCGAGCAGTACTTC
j_gene: TRBJ1-3; d_gene: .; v_gene: TRBV28; abundance: .; CDR3aa: CASSQDRTIYF; CDR3nt: TGTGCCAGCAGTCAGGACAGAACCATATATTTT
j_gene: TRBJ2-7; d_gene: TRBD2; v_gene: TRBV28; abundance: once; CDR3aa: CASSLPGLAGLGGQYF; CDR3nt: TGTGCCAGCAGTTTACCTGGACTAGCGGGATTAGGCGGTCAGTACTTC
j_gene: TRBJ1-2; d_gene: TRBD1; v_gene: TRBV27; abundance: .; CDR3aa: CASSFGQGDYGYTF; CDR3nt: TGTGCCAGCAGTTTTGGACAGGGGGACTATGGCTACACCTTC
j_gene: TRBJ1-1; d_gene: .; v_gene: TRBV7-6; abundance: .; CDR3aa: CASSLDRSTEAFF; CDR3nt: TGTGCCAGCAGCTTGGACAGATCCACTGAAGCTTTCTTT
j_gene: TRBJ2-5; d_gene: TRBD2; v_gene: TRBV2; abundance: .; CDR3aa: CASGAGGPVETQYF; CDR3nt: TGTGCCAGCGGGGCGGGGGGTCCCGTGGAGACCCAGTACTTC
j_gene: TRBJ2-1; d_gene: .; v_gene: TRBV15; abundance: .; CDR3aa: CATSRDYRVQHDEQFF; CDR3nt: TGTGCCACCAGCAGAGACTACAGGGTGCAACACGATGAGCAGTTCTTC
j_gene: TRBJ2-3; d_gene: .; v_gene: TRBV9; abundance: .; CDR3aa: CASSPLSGDTQYF; CDR3nt: TGTGCCAGCAGCCCCCTATCTGGAGATACGCAGTATTTT
j_gene: TRBJ2-4; d_gene: TRBD1; v_gene: TRBV27; abundance: once; CDR3aa: CASSLSPGQGAKNIQYF; CDR3nt: TGTGCCAGCAGTTTATCGCCGGGACAGGGAGCCAAAAACATTCAGTACTTC
j_gene: TRBJ1-5; d_gene: .; v_gene: TRBV19; abundance: .; CDR3aa: CASMGYSNQPQHF; CDR3nt: TGTGCCAGTATGGGCTATAGCAATCAGCCCCAGCATTTT
j_gene: TRBJ2-3; d_gene: .; v_gene: TRBV6-5; abundance: .; CDR3aa: CASFGGGTDTQYF; CDR3nt: TGTGCCAGCTTCGGCGGGGGCACAGATACGCAGTATTTT
j_gene: TRBJ2-1; d_gene: .; v_gene: TRBV7-9; abundance: .; CDR3aa: CASSWGVEQFF; CDR3nt: TGTGCCAGCTCTTGGGGCGTTGAGCAGTTCTTC
j_gene: TRBJ1-1; d_gene: .; v_gene: TRBV19; abundance: .; CDR3aa: CASSIGSGLNTEAFF; CDR3nt: TGTGCCAGTAGTATAGGGTCGGGTCTGAACACTGAAGCTTTCTTT
j_gene: TRBJ2-2; d_gene: TRBD2; v_gene: TRBV5-5; abundance: .; CDR3aa: CASIPTGRAVGELFF; CDR3nt: TGTGCCAGCATTCCGACCGGGAGGGCCGTAGGGGAGCTGTTTTTT
j_gene: TRBJ2-1; d_gene: TRBD2; v_gene: TRBV7-9; abundance: .; CDR3aa: CASSPTSGSDYNEQFF; CDR3nt: TGTGCCAGCAGCCCCACTAGCGGGAGTGACTACAATGAGCAGTTCTTC
j_gene: TRBJ2-5; d_gene: .; v_gene: TRBV10-3; abundance: .; CDR3aa: CASSDSQETQYF; CDR3nt: TGTGCCAGCTCGGACTCCCAAGAGACCCAGTACTTC
j_gene: TRBJ2-7; d_gene: TRBD1; v_gene: TRBV30; abundance: .; CDR3aa: CAWRGQGAAYEQYF; CDR3nt: TGTGCCTGGAGAGGGCAGGGGGCTGCTTACGAGCAGTACTTC
j_gene: TRBJ2-7; d_gene: .; v_gene: TRBV5-1; abundance: .; CDR3aa: CASSLGGTGPYEQYF; CDR3nt: TGCGCCAGCAGCTTGGGAGGAACAGGGCCCTACGAGCAGTACTTC
j_gene: TRBJ2-7; d_gene: .; v_gene: TRBV14; abundance: .; CDR3aa: CASSQEETVTYEQYF; CDR3nt: TGTGCCAGCAGCCAAGAGGAGACAGTTACCTACGAGCAGTACTTC
j_gene: TRBJ2-1; d_gene: .; v_gene: TRBV6-5; abundance: .; CDR3aa: CASGPGTWSPGEQFF; CDR3nt: TGTGCCAGCGGTCCCGGGACATGGTCCCCAGGTGAGCAGTTCTTC
j_gene: TRBJ1-5; d_gene: .; v_gene: TRBV5-1; abundance: .; CDR3aa: CASSLGEGQPQHF; CDR3nt: TGCGCCAGCAGCTTAGGGGAGGGTCAGCCCCAGCATTTT
j_gene: TRBJ1-2; d_gene: TRBD1; v_gene: TRBV28; abundance: once; CDR3aa: CASSTGTGSKFYGYTF; CDR3nt: TGTGCCAGCAGTACCGGGACAGGGTCCAAATTCTATGGCTACACCTTC
j_gene: TRBJ2-4; d_gene: .; v_gene: TRBV28; abundance: .; CDR3aa: CASSRAGNKGDIQYF; CDR3nt: TGTGCCAGCAGTCGCGCCGGGAACAAGGGAGACATTCAGTACTTC
j_gene: TRBJ1-4; d_gene: TRBD1; v_gene: TRBV18; abundance: .; CDR3aa: CASSPRQGANEKLFF; CDR3nt: TGTGCCAGCTCACCAAGACAGGGGGCTAATGAAAAACTGTTTTTT
j_gene: TRBJ2-4; d_gene: .; v_gene: TRBV28; abundance: .; CDR3aa: CASSWGRAKGQYF; CDR3nt: TGTGCCAGCAGTTGGGGCAGAGCTAAGGGTCAGTACTTC
j_gene: TRBJ2-1; d_gene: .; v_gene: TRBV12-3/TRBV12-4; abundance: .; CDR3aa: CASSSQYNEQFF; CDR3nt: TGTGCCAGCAGTTCTCAGTACAATGAGCAGTTCTTC
j_gene: TRBJ1-6; d_gene: .; v_gene: TRBV18; abundance: .; CDR3aa: CASSSSSYNSPLHF; CDR3nt: TGTGCCAGCTCATCCAGCTCCTATAATTCACCCCTCCACTTT
j_gene: TRBJ2-7; d_gene: TRBD1; v_gene: TRBV5-5; abundance: .; CDR3aa: CASTLVGQGPYEQYF; CDR3nt: TGTGCCAGCACCCTCGTAGGACAGGGCCCCTACGAGCAGTACTTC
j_gene: TRBJ1-2; d_gene: .; v_gene: TRBV7-3; abundance: .; CDR3aa: CASSLSQRGSYGYTF; CDR3nt: TGTGCCAGCAGCTTAAGTCAACGGGGGAGCTATGGCTACACCTTC